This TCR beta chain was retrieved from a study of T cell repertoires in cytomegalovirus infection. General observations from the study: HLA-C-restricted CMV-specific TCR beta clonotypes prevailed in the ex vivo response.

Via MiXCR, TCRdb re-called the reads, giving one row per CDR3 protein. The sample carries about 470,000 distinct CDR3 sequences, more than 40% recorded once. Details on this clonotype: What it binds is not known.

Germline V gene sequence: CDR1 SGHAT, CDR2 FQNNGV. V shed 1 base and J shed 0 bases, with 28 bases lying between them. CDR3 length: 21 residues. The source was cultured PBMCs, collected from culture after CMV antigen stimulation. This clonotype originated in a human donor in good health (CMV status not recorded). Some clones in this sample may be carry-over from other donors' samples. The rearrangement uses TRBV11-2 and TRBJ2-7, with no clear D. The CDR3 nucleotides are TGTGCCAGCAGCTTAGGGGAATCTCCCGAAACCCTACCCCTGAGCTCCTACGAGCAGTACTTC. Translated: CASSLGESPETLPLSSYEQYF.